This T cell receptor beta chain was observed in a study of T cell clonality in common variable immunodeficiency. At least ten counts were recorded for this clone. The read stops 3 residues short of the end of the CDR3; the missing end is completed from the germline J gene. Repertoires were generated with immunoSEQ multiplex PCR, while TCRdb's copy carries only in-frame clones and drops some. The sample shows more than 30,000 clones, none of them appearing just once. Trimming removed 2 bases at V and 1 base at J, with 9 bases between. Germline CDR1 is DFQATT and CDR2 is SNEGSKA (reference sequence). The CDR3 extends over 14 amino acids.

The rearrangement joins TRBV20-1 to TRBJ2-1, with a possible D match to TRBD2 (6 bases). This TCR came from a person between 18 and 75 years old in good health. Sample: peripheral blood mononuclear cells. The CDR3 loop is CSARRSGSYNEQFF. CDR3 bases read: TGCAGTGCTAGAAGGAGCGGGTCCTACAATGAG.